The entry that follows covers one TCR beta chain sequence. Its antigen is currently unknown. This specimen comes from a study of T cell repertoires in cytomegalovirus infection. Study background: Matching HLA type, along with CMV infection, was indicated by public TCR beta signatures.

The CDR3 runs to 13 residues. With 2 bases clipped from V and 3 bases from J, the junction kept 1 base outside the gene matches. One entry per CDR3 protein results from TCRdb running MiXCR on the reads. The data hold fewer than 550,000 distinct CDR3 sequences, with approximately 25% observed a single time. Study results and limitations: Clonotypes of TCR beta that were HLA-C-restricted and CMV-specific dominated the ex vivo response.

The source is a human donor in good health (CMV status not recorded). Some clones in this sample may be carry-over from other donors' samples. The chain combines TRBV12-3 or TRBV12-4 with TRBJ2-7, with 7 positions matching TRBD2. Sequenced material: PBMCs. CDR3 sequence: CASSLKRGYEQYV. The CDR3 DNA sequence: TGTGCCAGCAGTTTAAAGCGGGGCTACGAGCAGTACGTC.